This TCR beta chain was retrieved from a study of molecular identifiers for immune sequencing clone quantification. Study at large: Replicate RNA from roughly 21,000 or 96,000 naive CD8 T cells formed five aliquots; four were sequenced.

Germline CDR1 reads MDHEN; CDR2 reads SYDVKM. The CDR3 sequence is 16 residues long. The germline V and J ends were trimmed by 2 bases and 1 base, with 14 bases remaining between them. This clonotype was found many times. For naive CD8 T cells, sorting used the CD8+CD4-CCR7+CD45RA+ phenotype. TCRdb processed the PCR reads anew with MiXCR; each CDR3 protein has one entry. Of under 75,000 distinct CDR3 sequences in the sample, around 19% are singletons; the top ten hold 1.4%. V is TRBV28 and J is TRBJ1-1, with D uncertain. Sequences were obtained from naive CD8+ T cells from blood, with Jurkat cell RNA spiked in. Subset reported: FACS-sorted CD8+CD4-CCR7+CD45RA+ naive T cells. This TCR derives from a human donor in good health. Some libraries in this study had Jurkat cell RNA spiked in. The CDR3: CASSLGYSTWNTEAFF. CDR3 sequence (DNA): TGTGCCAGCAGTTTAGGCTACAGCACTTGGAACACTGAAGCTTTCTTT.